Each of the 4 T cell receptor beta chains below was sequenced from the same sample in a study of regulatory T cells in long-lasting Graves disease. Construction of the TCR beta libraries employed iRepertoire HTBI primers in conjunction with Arm-PCR of CDR3 regions. TCRdb re-called the multiplex PCR reads with MiXCR, one entry per CDR3 protein. This table holds approximately 540,000 distinct CDR3 sequences, around 13% found once. This sample's time point: newly diagnosed GD, antithyroid drugs for less than 3 months. The TCR library was made from RNA extracted from PBMCs. These data are also associated with another study on T cells in Graves' hyperthyroidism and ophthalmopathy.

This sample comprised peripheral blood mononuclear cells (PBMCs), obtained at new diagnosis, from a patient treated with antithyroid drugs. The receptor set was obtained from a woman aged 25 to 45 with Graves disease.

The chain recombines TRBV12-3 or TRBV12-4 with TRBJ2-3; D possibly corresponds to TRBD1 (6 bases). The CDR3 runs 16 residues. Trimming cost V 3 bases and J 1 base, with 14 bases left between them. The CDR3 is CASSFHRARGTDTQYF. As DNA, the CDR3 is TGTGCCAGCAGTTTCCACAGGGCGAGGGGCACAGATACGCAGTATTTT.

The table lists this clonotype with many counts. The CDR3 DNA follows: TGTGCCAGCAGTGAACAGGGGGCGCGTGCCGCTGGCTACACCTTC. Translated: CASSEQGARAAGYTF. The chain couples TRBV2 to TRBJ1-2; 8 nucleotides match TRBD1. V lost 2 bases to trimming and J lost 7 bases; unmatched junction nucleotides: 9. The CDR3 runs 15 residues. Germline V lookup: CDR1 SNHLY, CDR2 FYNNEI.

The table lists this clonotype with a count of one. The chain has TRBV6-1 and TRBJ2-7; no firm D call. The germline V gene has CDR1 MNHNS and CDR2 SASEGT. V shed 5 bases and J shed 3 bases, with 11 bases lying between them. The CDR3 is 13 amino acids. The CDR3 sequence: CASSQYSYYEQYF. CDR3 sequence (DNA): TGTGCCAGCAGTCAATACAGCTACTACGAGCAGTACTTC.

The table lists this clonotype with many counts. The rearrangement uses TRBV6-2 or TRBV6-3 and TRBJ1-5, with a weak D call TRBD1 (5 bases). The CDR3 has 13 amino acids. The germline V gene has CDR1 MNHEY and CDR2 SVGEGT. V was clipped by 6 bases and J by 4 bases, with 10 bases between them. The CDR3 protein is CASSSRTNQPQHF. DNA for the CDR3: TGTGCCAGCAGCTCCCGGACAAATCAGCCCCAGCATTTT.